This entry is about one T cell receptor (beta chain). Method: immunoSEQ multiplex PCR; TCRdb's copy keeps in-frame clones and lacks some. The data contain more than 90,000 clones, 90% to 95% of them singletons. V lost 7 bases and J lost 8; bases outside the gene matches: 3. The germline gives CDR1 MNHEY, CDR2 SVGAGI. This CDR3 region has 13 residues. The record originates from a study of blood T cell repertoires in COVID-19. This sequence joins TRBV6-5 and TRBJ1-4; 11 nucleotides agree with TRBD1. The sample taken for sequencing was peripheral blood. The sequence came from a man in his fifties with acute or convalescent COVID-19. The CDR3 spells CASKRTGGEKLFF. The DNA of the CDR3 is TGTGCCAGCAAACGGACAGGGGGCGAAAAACTGTTTTTT.